This TCR beta chain was documented in a study of T cell responses to AZD1222 COVID-19 vaccine. Clones were sequenced by immunoSEQ multiplex PCR, and TCRdb holds only the in-frame ones, with some missing. The table lists some 150,000 clones, about 82% of them singletons. Findings and caveats of the study: Donor demographics were predominantly white British with a female majority; clonal diversity may be underestimated.

This clone was recorded a few times. Its antigen is as yet unknown. CDR3 length: 16 residues. The V end lost 0 bases, the J end lost 1 base, and 12 bases lay between the germline ends. Looked up from germline, CDR1 is KGHSH and CDR2 is LQKENI. Second-dose intervals near 4 or 12 weeks were combined. The gene calls are TRBV18 and TRBJ2-5, with D hard to call. The sample here was peripheral blood, taken 28 days after the second AZD1222 dose. This TCR came from an adult who received the AZD1222 COVID-19 vaccine. The CDR3: CASSPPLPLIQETQYF. DNA of the CDR3: TGTGCCAGCTCACCACCGTTACCCTTGATCCAAGAGACCCAGTACTTC.